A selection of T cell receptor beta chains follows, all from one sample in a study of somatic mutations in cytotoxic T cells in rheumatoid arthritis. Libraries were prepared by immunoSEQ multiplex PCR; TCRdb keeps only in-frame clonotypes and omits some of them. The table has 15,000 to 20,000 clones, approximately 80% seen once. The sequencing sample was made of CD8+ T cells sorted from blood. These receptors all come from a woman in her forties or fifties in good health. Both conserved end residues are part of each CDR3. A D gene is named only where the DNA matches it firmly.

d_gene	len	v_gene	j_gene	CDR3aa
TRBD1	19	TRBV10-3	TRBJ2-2	CAISRPGTGITENTGELFF
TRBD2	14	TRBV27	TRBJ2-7	CASQGLAGSYEQYF
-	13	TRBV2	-	CASNREPYYEQYF
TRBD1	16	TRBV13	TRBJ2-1	CASSFGTGGHLYEQFF
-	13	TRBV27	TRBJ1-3	CASSLNSGNTIYF
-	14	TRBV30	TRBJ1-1	CAWSSAGAGTEAFF
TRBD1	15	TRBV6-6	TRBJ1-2	CASSRTGPESDGYTF
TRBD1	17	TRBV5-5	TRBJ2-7	CASSSTHPRGPPYEQYF
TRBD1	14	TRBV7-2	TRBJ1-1	CASSGGQGASEAFF
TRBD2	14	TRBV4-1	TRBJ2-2	CASSQEGEGGELFF
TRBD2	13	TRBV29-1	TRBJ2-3	CSVSTSAPDTQYF
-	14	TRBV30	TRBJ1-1	CAWSVILSNTEAFF
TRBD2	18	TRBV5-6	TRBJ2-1	CASSTGLAGRSSYNEQFF
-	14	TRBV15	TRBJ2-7	CATSRDNGESEQYF
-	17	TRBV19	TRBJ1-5	CASSIKYGAGGNQPQHF
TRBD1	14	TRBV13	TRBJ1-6	CASSPGTGSSPLHF
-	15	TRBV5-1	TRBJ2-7	CASSLLGRILDEQYF
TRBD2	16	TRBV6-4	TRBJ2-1	CASSVTSGGTYNEQFF
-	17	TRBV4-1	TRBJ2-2	CASSQAPGAGSTGELFF
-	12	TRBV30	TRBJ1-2	CAWVTPQGLYTF
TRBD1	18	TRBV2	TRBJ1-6	CASNGDRDTGLNNSPLHF
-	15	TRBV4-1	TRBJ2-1	CASSQEGLAWNEQFF
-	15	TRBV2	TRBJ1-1	CASTGPIGTNTEAFF
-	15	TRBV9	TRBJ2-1	CASSPRDNSYNEQFF
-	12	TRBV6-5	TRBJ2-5	CASSSIEETQYF
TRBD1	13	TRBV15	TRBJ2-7	CATSIQGASEQYF